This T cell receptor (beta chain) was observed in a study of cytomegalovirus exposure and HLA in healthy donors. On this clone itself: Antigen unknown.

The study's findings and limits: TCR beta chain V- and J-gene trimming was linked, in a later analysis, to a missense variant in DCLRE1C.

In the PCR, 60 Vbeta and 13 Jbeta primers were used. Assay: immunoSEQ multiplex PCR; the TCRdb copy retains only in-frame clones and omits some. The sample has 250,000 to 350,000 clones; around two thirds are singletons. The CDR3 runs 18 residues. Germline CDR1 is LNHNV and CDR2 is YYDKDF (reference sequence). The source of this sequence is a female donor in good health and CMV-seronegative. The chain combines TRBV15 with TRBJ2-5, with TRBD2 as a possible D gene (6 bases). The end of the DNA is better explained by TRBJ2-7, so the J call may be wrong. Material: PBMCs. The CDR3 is CATSRDIGSRDHSYEQYF. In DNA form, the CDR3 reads TGTGCCACCAGCAGAGATATAGGGTCGCGGGACCACTCCTACGAGCAGTACTTC.